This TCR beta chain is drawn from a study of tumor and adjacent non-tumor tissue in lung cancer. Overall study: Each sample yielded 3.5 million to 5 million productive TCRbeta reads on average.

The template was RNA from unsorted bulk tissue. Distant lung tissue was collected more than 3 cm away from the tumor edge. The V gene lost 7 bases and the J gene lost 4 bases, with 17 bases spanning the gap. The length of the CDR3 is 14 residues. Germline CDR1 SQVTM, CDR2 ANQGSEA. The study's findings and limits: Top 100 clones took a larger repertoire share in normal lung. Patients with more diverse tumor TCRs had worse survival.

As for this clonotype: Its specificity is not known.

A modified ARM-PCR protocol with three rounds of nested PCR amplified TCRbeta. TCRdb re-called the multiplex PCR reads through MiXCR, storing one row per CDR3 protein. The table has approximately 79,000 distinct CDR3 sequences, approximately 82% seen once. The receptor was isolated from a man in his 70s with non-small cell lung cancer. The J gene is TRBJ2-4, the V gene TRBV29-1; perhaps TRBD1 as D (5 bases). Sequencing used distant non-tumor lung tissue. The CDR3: CSGMRGQGKNIQYF. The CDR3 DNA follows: TGCAGCGGGATGCGCGGACAAGGTAAAAACATTCAGTACTTC.